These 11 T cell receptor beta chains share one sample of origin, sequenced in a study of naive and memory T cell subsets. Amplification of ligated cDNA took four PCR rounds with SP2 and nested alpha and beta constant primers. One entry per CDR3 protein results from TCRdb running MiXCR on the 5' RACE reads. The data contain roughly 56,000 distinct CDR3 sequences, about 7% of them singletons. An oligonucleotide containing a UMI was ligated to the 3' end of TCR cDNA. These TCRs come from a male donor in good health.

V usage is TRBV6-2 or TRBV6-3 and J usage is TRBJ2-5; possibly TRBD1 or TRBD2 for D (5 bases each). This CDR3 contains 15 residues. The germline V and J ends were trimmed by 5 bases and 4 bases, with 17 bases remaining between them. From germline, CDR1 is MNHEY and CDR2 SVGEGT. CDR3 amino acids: CASSHPGTAGETQYF. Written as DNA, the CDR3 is TGTGCCAGCAGTCACCCTGGGACCGCGGGAGAGACCCAGTACTTC.

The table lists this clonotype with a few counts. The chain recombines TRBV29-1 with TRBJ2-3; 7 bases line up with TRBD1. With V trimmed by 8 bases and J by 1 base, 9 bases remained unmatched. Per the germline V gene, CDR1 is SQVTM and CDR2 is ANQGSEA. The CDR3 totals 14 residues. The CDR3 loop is CSLKRQGGTDTQYF. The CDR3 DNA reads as TGCAGCTTAAAACGACAGGGCGGCACAGATACGCAGTATTTT.

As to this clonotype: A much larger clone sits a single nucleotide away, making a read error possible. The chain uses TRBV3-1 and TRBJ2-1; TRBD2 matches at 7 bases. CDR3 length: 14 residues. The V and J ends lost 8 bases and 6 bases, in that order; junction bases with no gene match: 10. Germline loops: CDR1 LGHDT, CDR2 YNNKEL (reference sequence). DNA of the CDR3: TGTGCCAGCCATACTAGCGAGAGCGGCAATGAGCAGTTCTTC. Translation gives CASHTSESGNEQFF.

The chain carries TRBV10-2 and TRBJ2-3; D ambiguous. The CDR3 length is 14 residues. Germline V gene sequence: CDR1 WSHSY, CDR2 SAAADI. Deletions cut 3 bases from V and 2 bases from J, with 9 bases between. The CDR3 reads CASSDNEFTDTQYF. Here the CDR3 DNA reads TGCGCCAGCAGTGATAATGAGTTCACAGATACGCAGTATTTT.

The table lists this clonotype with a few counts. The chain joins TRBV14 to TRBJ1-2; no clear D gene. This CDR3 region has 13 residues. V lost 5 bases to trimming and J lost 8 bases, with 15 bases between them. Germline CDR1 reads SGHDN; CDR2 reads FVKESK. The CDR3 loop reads CASSETRRHGYTF. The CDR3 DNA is TGTGCCAGCAGCGAAACCCGCAGGCACGGCTACACCTTC.

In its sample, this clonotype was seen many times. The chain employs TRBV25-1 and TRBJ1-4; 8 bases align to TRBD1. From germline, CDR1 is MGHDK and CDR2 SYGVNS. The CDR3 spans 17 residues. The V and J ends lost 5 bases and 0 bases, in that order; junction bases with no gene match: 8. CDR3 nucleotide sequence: TGTGCCAGCAGTCCAGGGACAGGTGCCTCAACTAATGAAAAACTGTTTTTT. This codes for CASSPGTGASTNEKLFF. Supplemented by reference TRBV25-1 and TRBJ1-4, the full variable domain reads EADIYQTPRYLVIGTGKKITLECSQTMGHDKMYWYQQDPGMELHLIHYSYGVNSTEKGDLSSESTVSRIRTEHFPLTLESARPSHTSQYLCASSPGTGASTNEKLFFGSGTQLSVL.

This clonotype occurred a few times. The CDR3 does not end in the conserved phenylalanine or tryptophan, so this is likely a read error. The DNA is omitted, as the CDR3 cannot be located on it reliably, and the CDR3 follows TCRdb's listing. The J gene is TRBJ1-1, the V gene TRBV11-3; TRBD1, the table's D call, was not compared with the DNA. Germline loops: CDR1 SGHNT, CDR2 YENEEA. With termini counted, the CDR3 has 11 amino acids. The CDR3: CASSYKPYRGG.

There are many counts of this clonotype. CDR3 amino acids: CASSSGTGRRELFF. CDR3 in DNA: TGTGCCAGCAGCTCAGGGACAGGGAGGCGGGAGCTGTTTTTT. The rearrangement links TRBV7-7 to TRBJ2-2; 9 nucleotides align to TRBD1. The germline CDR1 and CDR2 sequences are SSHAT and FNYEAQ (reference sequence). The CDR3 is 14 residues long. With V trimmed by 4 bases and J by 9 bases, 6 bases remained unmatched.

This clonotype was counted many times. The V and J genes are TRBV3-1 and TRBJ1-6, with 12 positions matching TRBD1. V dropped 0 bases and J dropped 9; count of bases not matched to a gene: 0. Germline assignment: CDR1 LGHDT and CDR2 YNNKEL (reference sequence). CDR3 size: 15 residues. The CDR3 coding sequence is TGTGCCAGCAGCCAAGAGGGACAGGGGGCTTCACCCCTCCACTTT. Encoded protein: CASSQEGQGASPLHF.

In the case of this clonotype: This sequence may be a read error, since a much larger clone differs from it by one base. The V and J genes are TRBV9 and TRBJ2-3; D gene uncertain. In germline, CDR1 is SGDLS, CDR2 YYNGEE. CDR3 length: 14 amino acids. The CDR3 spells CTSSSLTSTDTQYF. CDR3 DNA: TGTACCAGCAGCTCACTCACTAGCACAGATACGCAGTATTTT.

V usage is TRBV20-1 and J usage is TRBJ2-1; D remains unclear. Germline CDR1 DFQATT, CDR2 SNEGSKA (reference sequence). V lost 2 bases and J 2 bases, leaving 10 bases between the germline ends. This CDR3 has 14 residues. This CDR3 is CSARSQRTYNEQFF. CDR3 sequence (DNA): TGCAGTGCTAGATCCCAGAGAACCTACAATGAGCAGTTCTTC.